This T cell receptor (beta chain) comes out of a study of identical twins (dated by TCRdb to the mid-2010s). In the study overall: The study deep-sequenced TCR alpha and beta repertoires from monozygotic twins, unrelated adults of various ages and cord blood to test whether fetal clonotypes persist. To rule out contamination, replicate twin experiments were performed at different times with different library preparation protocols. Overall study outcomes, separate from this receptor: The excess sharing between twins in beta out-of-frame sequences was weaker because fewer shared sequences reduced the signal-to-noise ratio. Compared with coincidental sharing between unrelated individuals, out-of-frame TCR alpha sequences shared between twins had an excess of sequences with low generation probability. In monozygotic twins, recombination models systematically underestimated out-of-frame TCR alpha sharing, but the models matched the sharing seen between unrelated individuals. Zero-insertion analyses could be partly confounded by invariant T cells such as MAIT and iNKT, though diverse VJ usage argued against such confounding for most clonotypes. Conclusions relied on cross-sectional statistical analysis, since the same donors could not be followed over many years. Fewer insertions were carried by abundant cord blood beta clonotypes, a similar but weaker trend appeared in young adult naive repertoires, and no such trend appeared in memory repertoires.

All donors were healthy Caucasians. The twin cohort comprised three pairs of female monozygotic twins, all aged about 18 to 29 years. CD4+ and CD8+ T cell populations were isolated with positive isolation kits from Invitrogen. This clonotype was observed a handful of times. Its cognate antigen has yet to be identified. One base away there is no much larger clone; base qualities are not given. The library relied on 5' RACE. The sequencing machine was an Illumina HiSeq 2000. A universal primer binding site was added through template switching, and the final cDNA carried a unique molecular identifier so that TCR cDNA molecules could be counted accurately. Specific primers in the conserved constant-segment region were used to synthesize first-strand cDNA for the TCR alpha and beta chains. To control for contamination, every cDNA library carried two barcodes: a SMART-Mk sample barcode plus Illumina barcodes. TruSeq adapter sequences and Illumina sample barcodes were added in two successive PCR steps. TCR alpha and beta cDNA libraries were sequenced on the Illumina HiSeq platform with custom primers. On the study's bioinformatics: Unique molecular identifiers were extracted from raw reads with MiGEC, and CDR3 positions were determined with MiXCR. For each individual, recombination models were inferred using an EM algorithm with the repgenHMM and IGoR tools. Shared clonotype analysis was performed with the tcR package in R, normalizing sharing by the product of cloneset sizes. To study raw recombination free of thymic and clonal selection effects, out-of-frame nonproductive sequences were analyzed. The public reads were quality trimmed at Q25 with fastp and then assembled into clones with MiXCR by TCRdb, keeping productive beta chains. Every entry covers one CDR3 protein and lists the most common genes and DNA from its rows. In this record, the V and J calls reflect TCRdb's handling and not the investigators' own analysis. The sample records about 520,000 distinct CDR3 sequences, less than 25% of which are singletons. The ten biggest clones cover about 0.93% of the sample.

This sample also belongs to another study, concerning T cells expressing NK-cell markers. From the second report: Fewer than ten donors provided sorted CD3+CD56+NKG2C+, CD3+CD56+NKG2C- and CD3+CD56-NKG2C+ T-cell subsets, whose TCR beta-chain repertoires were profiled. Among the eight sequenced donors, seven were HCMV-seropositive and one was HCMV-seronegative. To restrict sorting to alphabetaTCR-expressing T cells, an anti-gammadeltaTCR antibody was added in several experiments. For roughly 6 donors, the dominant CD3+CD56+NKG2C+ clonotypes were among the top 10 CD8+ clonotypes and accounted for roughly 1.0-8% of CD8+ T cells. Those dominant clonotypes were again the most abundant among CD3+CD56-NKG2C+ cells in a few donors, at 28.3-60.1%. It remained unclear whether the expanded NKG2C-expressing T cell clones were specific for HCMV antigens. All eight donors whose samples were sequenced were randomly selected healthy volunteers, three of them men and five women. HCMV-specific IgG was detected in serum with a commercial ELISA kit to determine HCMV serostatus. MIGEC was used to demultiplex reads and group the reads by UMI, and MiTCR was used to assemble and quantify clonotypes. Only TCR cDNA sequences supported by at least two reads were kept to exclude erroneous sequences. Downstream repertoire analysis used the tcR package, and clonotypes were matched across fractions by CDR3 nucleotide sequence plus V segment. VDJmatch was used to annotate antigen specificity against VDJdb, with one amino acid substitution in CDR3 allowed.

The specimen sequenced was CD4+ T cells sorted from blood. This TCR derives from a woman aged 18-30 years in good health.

The CDR3: CASSQDYSGRRPYNEQFF. The sequenced DNA: TGCGCCAGCAGCCAAGATTACAGCGGGAGACGGCCCTACAATGAGCAGTTCTTC. The chain links TRBV4-3 with TRBJ2-1; TRBD2 agrees with 8 junctional bases. After removal of 0 bases from V and 2 bases from J, the junction retains 9 bases not matched to a gene. The germline V gene specifies LGHNA as CDR1 and YSLEER as CDR2. The CDR3 numbers 18 residues from cysteine through phenylalanine. Only the CDR3 DNA stays, 54 bases, in frame from base 1.